The entry below gives a single T cell receptor (beta chain) sequence along with its context. Which antigen it targets is not known. No base quality values were provided; no much bigger clone lies one nucleotide off. These data are taken from a study of blood T cell repertoires in COVID-19 (dated by TCRdb to 2018 to 2021). For context, the study as a whole: Samples covering the acute and convalescent phases of COVID-19 were provided by collaborators in the United States, Italy and Spain. The dataset comprised deeply sampled blood TCRbeta repertoires from subjects exposed to, actively infected with, or recovered from COVID-19. The repertoires were made available in a free public database intended to serve as a resource for research on the immune response to SARS-CoV-2. Samples were obtained from the ongoing ImmuneRACE study (first 160 participants) and from about 1,300 subjects provided by 6 global collaborators. The material from the prospective study consisted of cDNA or gDNA derived from T cells, B-cell-depleted T cells, or PBMCs. Nearly every sample came with metadata listing a de-identified subject ID, COVID-19 status, age in years and sex. Where available, HLA class I and class II types were obtained from metadata supplied by the sample provider rather than from assay-based typing. Results and caveats for the whole study, not just this receptor: Clinical and demographic metadata were provided uncurated, with the amount varying by source and participant.

TCRbeta CDR3 regions were amplified from genomic DNA by means of the immunoSEQ Assay, a bias-controlled multiplex PCR. On the authors' methods: Within the assay, amplification of reference gene primers was used to estimate how many nucleated cells each sample contained. Sequence reads were collapsed and filtered to measure the absolute abundance of every unique TCRbeta CDR3 rearrangement. For each sample, productive Simpson clonality was calculated as the square root of Simpson's diversity index over productive rearrangements. TCRdb carries this immuneACCESS record with in-frame sequences only. Its versions omit some clonotypes, under half of them owing to an unresolved V gene in the studies checked, with the rest unexplained. For V, J and clone size, that table is used; D and trimming come from the DNA. This sample lists fewer than 500,000 clones; roughly 85% were detected once. The ten largest clones capture nearly 2% of the sample.

Participants in the prospective study were aged roughly 18 to 100 years, lived in about two dozen United States geographic areas, and enrolled through a virtual design. Cohort assignment in the prospective study relied on participant-reported clinical history from a screening survey and a study questionnaire. In the prospective study, mobile phlebotomists collected whole blood, serum and a nasopharyngeal or oropharyngeal swab from each participant. Prospective study participants could optionally give additional blood draws and questionnaires over an approximately two-month period. Before DNA extraction, blood samples from the prospective study were shipped at room temperature or frozen. Sequencing input: PBMCs or T cells enriched from blood (not recorded which). This sequence was found in a woman aged 18-29 years with acute COVID-19.

The DNA sequence is TGTGCCAGCTCAAGACAGGGGGCTGAAGCTTTCTTT. This yields the protein CASSRQGAEAFF. The V and J genes are TRBV18 and TRBJ1-1; a stretch of 9 junction bases matches TRBD1. V is trimmed back by 5 bases and J by 6 bases, and the junction contains 1 base that no gene match accounts for. The CDR3 sequence holds 12 residues, the cysteine and phenylalanine included. Solely the CDR3 DNA is kept, with 36 bases framed from the first base. The germline V gene provides CDR1 KGHSH and CDR2 LQKENI.